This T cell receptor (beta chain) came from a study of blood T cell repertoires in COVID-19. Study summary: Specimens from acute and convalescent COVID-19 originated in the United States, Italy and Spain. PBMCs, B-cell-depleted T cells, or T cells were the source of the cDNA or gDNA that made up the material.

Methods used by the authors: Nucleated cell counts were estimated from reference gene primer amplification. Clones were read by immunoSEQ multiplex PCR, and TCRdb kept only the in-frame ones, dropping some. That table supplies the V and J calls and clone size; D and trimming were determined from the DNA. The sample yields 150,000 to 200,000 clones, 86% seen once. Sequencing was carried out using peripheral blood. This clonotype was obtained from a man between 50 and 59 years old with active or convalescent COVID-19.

The CDR3: CASLDTSLGYTF. DNA of the CDR3: TGTGCCAGCTTGGACACCTCACTAGGCTACACCTTC. The chain is built from TRBV28 and TRBJ1-2; TRBD1 is a possible D gene (5 bases). Trimming removed 8 bases from V and 8 bases from J, with 15 bases in between. This CDR3 is built from 12 residues. Germline CDR1 and CDR2: MDHEN and SYDVKM.